The entry that follows covers one TCR beta chain sequence. The antigen remains unidentified. This sample stems from a study of T cells and Merkel cell carcinoma outcomes. Notes on the study in general: Reportedly, T-cell repertoire with density predicts Merkel cell carcinoma outcomes.

TCRdb's table, derived via immunoSEQ multiplex PCR, lists solely in-frame clones and lacks some. Of some 1,500 clones listed, approximately 85% are singletons. The germline V gene encodes CDR1 SGDLS and CDR2 YYNGEE. V gave up 2 bases and J gave up 4 bases, with 10 bases separating them. The CDR3 has 14 amino acids. This chain uses TRBV9 with TRBJ2-1; the D call may be TRBD1 or TRBD2 (5 bases each). This TCR was sampled from a human donor with Merkel cell carcinoma. The material sequenced was tumor tissue from Merkel cell carcinoma. The CDR3 protein is CASSVGEGYNEQFF. CDR3 sequence (DNA): TGTGCCAGCAGCGTCGGAGAGGGGTACAATGAGCAGTTCTTC.